This T cell receptor (beta chain) was captured by sequencing in a study of blood T cells in healthy people across ages. The CDR3 totals 16 residues. CDR1 and CDR2 (germline): SGHAT, FQNNGV. With V trimmed by 3 bases and J by 5 bases, 7 bases remained unmatched. This clonotype has a handful of counts. Then a second PCR, running about 6 to 12 cycles, was carried out with a sample-barcoded 5' primer and a J-beta primer mix. Each cDNA molecule carried a tag from a template-switch adaptor that contained 12 random nucleotides. TCRdb itself ran the 5' RACE reads through MiXCR, one entry per CDR3 protein. The table has about 1.6 million distinct CDR3 sequences, about 35% seen once.

Sequences were obtained from blood. V gene TRBV11-2 combines with J gene TRBJ1-4, with 9 bases that match TRBD1. This TCR came from a woman aged 25 to 45 in good health. The CDR3 loop is CASSFVETGGNEKLFF. The CDR3 DNA reads as TGTGCCAGCAGCTTTGTAGAGACAGGGGGGAATGAAAAACTGTTTTTT. The complete variable domain, with remaining parts taken from reference TRBV11-2 and TRBJ1-4, reads EAGVAQSPRYKIIEKRQSVAFWCNPISGHATLYWYQQILGQGPKLLIQFQNNGVVDDSQLPKDRFSAERLKGVDSTLKIQPAKLEDSAVYLCASSFVETGGNEKLFFGSGTQLSVL.